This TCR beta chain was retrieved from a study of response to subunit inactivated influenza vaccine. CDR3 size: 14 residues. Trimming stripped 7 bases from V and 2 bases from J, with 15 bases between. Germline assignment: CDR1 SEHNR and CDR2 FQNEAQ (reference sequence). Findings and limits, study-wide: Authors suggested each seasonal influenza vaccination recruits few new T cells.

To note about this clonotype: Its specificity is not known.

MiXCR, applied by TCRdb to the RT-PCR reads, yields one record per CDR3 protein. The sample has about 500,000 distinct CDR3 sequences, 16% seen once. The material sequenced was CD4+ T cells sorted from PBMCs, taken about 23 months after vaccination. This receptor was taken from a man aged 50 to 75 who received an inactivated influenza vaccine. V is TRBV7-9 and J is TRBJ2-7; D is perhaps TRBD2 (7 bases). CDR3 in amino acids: CASTTLGGAYEQYF. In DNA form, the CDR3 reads TGTGCCAGCACTACCCTAGGGGGGGCCTACGAGCAGTACTTC.